Listed below are T cell receptor beta chains from one sample, sequenced in a study of blood T cell repertoires in COVID-19. TCRdb's copy holds only in-frame clones and misses some; the assay was immunoSEQ multiplex PCR. The sample records some 200,000 clones, approximately 83% being singletons. The sample consisted of peripheral blood. These receptors came from a human donor with acute or convalescent COVID-19. The donor label of this sample is uncertain. Each CDR3 is given with its conserved first and last residue. Fields, in order: clone size, V gene, J gene, D gene, CDR3 protein, CDR3 DNA. A D gene is named only where the DNA matches it firmly. For some rows the clone size is stated as once, few or many, or as a class when expanded; others skip it.

.	TRBV19	TRBJ2-7	TRBD1	CASSPRDSSLYEQYF	TGTGCCAGTAGTCCCCGGGACAGTAGTCTCTACGAGCAGTACTTC
.	TRBV5-1	TRBJ2-3	.	CASSLGRTGDTQYF	TGCGCCAGCAGCTTGGGTCGTACGGGAGATACGCAGTATTTT
.	TRBV30	TRBJ2-1	.	CAWAGDRRGGTPYNEQFF	TGTGCCTGGGCAGGGGACAGACGGGGCGGGACCCCCTACAATGAGCAGTTCTTC
.	TRBV11-2	TRBJ1-4	TRBD1	CASSPGTGKTNEKLFF	TGTGCCAGCAGCCCCGGGACAGGGAAGACTAATGAAAAACTGTTTTTT
.	TRBV19	TRBJ2-5	TRBD1	CASSIPGQSGGETQYF	TGTGCCAGTAGTATCCCGGGACAGTCAGGCGGGGAGACCCAGTACTTC
.	TRBV11-2	TRBJ1-1	.	CASSWGQNTEAFF	TGTGCCAGCAGCTGGGGACAGAACACTGAAGCTTTCTTT
.	TRBV4-1	TRBJ1-1	.	CASSQVRGTEAFF	TGCGCCAGCAGCCAAGTAAGGGGCACTGAAGCTTTCTTT
.	TRBV5-6	TRBJ1-5	.	CASSLGRGNNQPQHF	TGTGCCAGCAGCTTGGGGAGGGGAAACAATCAGCCCCAGCATTTT
.	TRBV30	TRBJ2-7	TRBD2	CAWSVPRTSGTREQYF	TGTGCCTGGAGTGTACCCAGGACTAGCGGGACCCGAGAGCAGTACTTC
.	TRBV7-3	TRBJ2-2	.	CASSSGEGTGELFF	TGTGCCAGCAGCTCGGGAGAAGGCACCGGGGAGCTGTTTTTT
.	TRBV2	TRBJ2-2	TRBD2	CASSLAGTNTGELFF	TGTGCCAGCTCCCTAGCGGGTACGAACACCGGGGAGCTGTTTTTT
.	TRBV5-1	TRBJ2-7	.	CASSLEGYYEQYF	TGCGCCAGCAGCTTGGAGGGGTACTACGAGCAGTACTTC
once	TRBV7-3	TRBJ2-1	TRBD2	CASSSGNTGGYNEQFF	TGTGCCAGCAGCTCCGGGAACACGGGGGGATACAATGAGCAGTTCTTC
.	TRBV7-3	TRBJ2-1	TRBD2	CASSFTSGGNEQFF	TGTGCCAGCAGCTTCACTAGCGGGGGAAATGAGCAGTTCTTC
.	TRBV3-1/TRBV3-2	TRBJ2-1	TRBD2	CASSHARLAGTNEQFF	TGTGCCAGCAGCCACGCGAGGCTAGCGGGGACCAATGAGCAGTTCTTC
.	TRBV15	TRBJ2-5	TRBD1	CATSRGGTGSYQETQYF	TGTGCCACCAGCAGAGGGGGGACAGGGAGTTACCAAGAGACCCAGTACTTC
.	TRBV6-2/TRBV6-3	TRBJ2-1	.	CASSLVLREQFF	TGTGCCAGCAGCCTAGTTCTACGGGAGCAGTTCTTC
.	TRBV9	TRBJ2-2	TRBD1	CASSVPGQWSAYTGELFF	TGTGCCAGCAGCGTTCCGGGACAGTGGTCAGCCTACACCGGGGAGCTGTTTTTT
.	TRBV27	TRBJ2-7	.	CASSSRRSADEQYF	TGTGCCAGCAGTTCCAGGCGTTCCGCCGACGAGCAGTACTTC
.	TRBV11-3	TRBJ2-2	TRBD1	CASSSDRDTGELFF	TGTGCCAGCAGCTCCGACAGGGACACCGGGGAGCTGTTTTTT
.	TRBV9	TRBJ2-7	.	CASSAGLNSYEQYF	TGTGCCAGCAGCGCCGGACTAAACTCCTACGAGCAGTACTTC
.	TRBV3-1/TRBV3-2	TRBJ1-1	.	CASSQDTIGAFF	TGTGCCAGCAGCCAAGATACCATCGGGGCTTTCTTT
.	TRBV19	TRBJ2-7	.	CASSTQDSSYEQYF	TGTGCCAGTAGTACACAGGACAGTTCCTACGAGCAGTACTTC
.	TRBV3-1/TRBV3-2	TRBJ1-2	TRBD1	CASSQGNRGRNYGYTF	TGTGCCAGCAGCCAAGGGAACAGGGGAAGAAACTATGGCTACACCTTC
.	TRBV5-4	TRBJ2-7	.	CASSIPDKKQYF	TGTGCCAGCAGCATCCCGGACAAAAAGCAGTACTTC
.	TRBV12-3/TRBV12-4	TRBJ1-3	TRBD1	CASTDRGVNTIYF	TGTGCCAGCACCGACAGGGGGGTGAACACCATATATTTT
.	TRBV5-6	TRBJ1-5	TRBD1	CASSSGQGRAQPQHF	TGTGCCAGCAGCTCGGGACAGGGAAGGGCTCAGCCCCAGCATTTT
few	TRBV27	TRBJ1-1	TRBD1	CASSYRTGGTAFF	TGTGCCAGCAGTTACCGGACAGGGGGCACAGCTTTCTTT
once	TRBV5-1	TRBJ2-5	TRBD1	CASSLGQGAETQYF	TGCGCCAGCAGCTTAGGACAGGGTGCGGAGACCCAGTACTTC
.	TRBV6-2/TRBV6-3	TRBJ1-5	.	CASSHAVWQRVNQPQHF	TGTGCCAGCAGCCACGCGGTCTGGCAGAGAGTAAATCAGCCCCAGCATTTT
once	TRBV6-2/TRBV6-3	TRBJ2-5	.	CASSYTDFRGETQYF	TGTGCCAGCAGTTACACGGACTTCCGGGGGGAGACCCAGTACTTC
.	TRBV28	TRBJ1-6	.	CASTQRQAGLNSPLHF	TGTGCCAGCACCCAACGACAGGCCGGGCTTAATTCACCCCTCCACTTT
.	TRBV19	TRBJ1-3	.	CARGRPGHPHGRSGNTIYF	TGTGCCAGGGGACGCCCGGGACACCCTCACGGGCGCTCTGGAAACACCATATATTTT
.	TRBV24-1	TRBJ2-5	.	CATSDFSQGTQETQYF	TGTGCCACCAGTGATTTCTCCCAGGGGACCCAAGAGACCCAGTACTTC
.	TRBV9	TRBJ1-1	.	CASTPIGSRNTEAFF	TGTGCCAGCACCCCTATAGGGAGCAGGAACACTGAAGCTTTCTTT
.	TRBV5-6	TRBJ2-1	.	CASSLHRDPGYNEQFF	TGTGCCAGCAGCTTGCACAGGGACCCAGGATACAATGAGCAGTTCTTC
.	TRBV9	TRBJ2-3	TRBD2	CASSVVSSGMVGTQYF	TGTGCCAGCAGCGTAGTTTCTAGCGGGATGGTAGGTACGCAGTATTTT
.	TRBV10-3	TRBJ1-5	TRBD1	CAISDTRTGEGQPQHF	TGTGCCATCAGTGACACGCGGACAGGGGAGGGTCAGCCCCAGCATTTT
few	TRBV13	TRBJ2-7	TRBD1	CASSWTGAYEQYF	TGTGCCAGCAGCTGGACAGGGGCCTACGAGCAGTACTTC
.	TRBV12-3/TRBV12-4	TRBJ1-1	.	CASSTTEAFF	TGTGCCAGCAGTACTACTGAAGCTTTCTTT
once	TRBV6-5	TRBJ1-1	.	CASRRGDTEAFF	TGTGCCAGCAGGCGGGGGGACACTGAAGCTTTCTTT
once	TRBV5-6	TRBJ1-2	TRBD1	CASSLPGQGNYGYTF	TGTGCCAGCAGCTTGCCGGGACAGGGGAACTATGGCTACACCTTC
.	TRBV6-5	TRBJ2-1	.	CASTRTQASGEQFF	TGTGCCAGCACTAGGACCCAGGCCAGCGGTGAGCAGTTCTTC
.	TRBV18	TRBJ2-1	TRBD2	CASSLIAGGGENEQFF	TGTGCCAGCTCCTTGATCGCGGGAGGCGGTGAGAATGAGCAGTTCTTC
.	TRBV28	TRBJ1-2	.	CASRSQGFGYTF	TGTGCCAGCAGGTCTCAGGGTTTTGGCTACACCTTC
few	TRBV30	TRBJ1-4	TRBD1	CAWSPIARGNNEGNEKLFF	TGTGCCTGGAGTCCCATCGCCAGGGGGAATAATGAAGGGAATGAAAAACTGTTTTTT
.	TRBV19	TRBJ2-5	.	CASSTLGAQETQYF	TGTGCCAGTAGTACTCTAGGGGCCCAAGAGACCCAGTACTTC
.	TRBV2	TRBJ1-3	.	CASMRTLGNTIYF	TGTGCCAGCATGAGGACACTTGGAAACACCATATATTTT
few	TRBV6-4	TRBJ2-5	.	CASSDDGGRKETQYF	TGTGCCAGCAGTGATGACGGGGGGCGGAAAGAGACCCAGTACTTC
.	TRBV6-1	TRBJ2-1	.	CASSERGEQFF	TGTGCCAGCAGTGAGCGCGGTGAGCAGTTCTTC
.	TRBV14	TRBJ2-5	.	CASSQGSLQETQYF	TGTGCCAGCAGCCAAGGAAGCCTCCAAGAGACCCAGTACTTC
.	TRBV19	TRBJ2-3	.	CASSMADGISDTQYF	TGTGCCAGTAGTATGGCGGATGGAATAAGCGATACGCAGTATTTT
.	TRBV29-1	TRBJ1-2	.	CSVGTGTIGYTF	TGCAGCGTTGGTACGGGAACTATTGGCTACACCTTC
.	TRBV27	TRBJ2-1	TRBD1	CASRPGPGQGAYNEQFF	TGTGCCAGCAGGCCAGGGCCCGGACAGGGGGCCTACAATGAGCAGTTCTTC
.	TRBV3-1/TRBV3-2	TRBJ2-3	.	CASSPVGGPDTQYF	TGTGCCAGCAGCCCAGTAGGGGGTCCGGATACGCAGTATTTT
.	TRBV30	TRBJ2-2	.	CAWSGTKNTGELFF	TGTGCCTGGAGTGGGACAAAGAACACCGGGGAGCTGTTTTTT
.	TRBV12-5	TRBJ1-5	.	CASGTQGSNQPQHF	TGTGCTAGTGGTACCCAGGGGAGCAATCAGCCCCAGCATTTT
few	TRBV7-3	TRBJ1-5	TRBD1	CASRQIVRHRGYSNQPQHF	TGTGCCAGCAGACAAATTGTCCGACACAGGGGGTACAGCAATCAGCCCCAGCATTTT
.	TRBV7-8	TRBJ2-7	TRBD2	CASSLGTSVSYEQYF	TGTGCCAGCAGCTTAGGTACTAGCGTCTCCTACGAGCAGTACTTC